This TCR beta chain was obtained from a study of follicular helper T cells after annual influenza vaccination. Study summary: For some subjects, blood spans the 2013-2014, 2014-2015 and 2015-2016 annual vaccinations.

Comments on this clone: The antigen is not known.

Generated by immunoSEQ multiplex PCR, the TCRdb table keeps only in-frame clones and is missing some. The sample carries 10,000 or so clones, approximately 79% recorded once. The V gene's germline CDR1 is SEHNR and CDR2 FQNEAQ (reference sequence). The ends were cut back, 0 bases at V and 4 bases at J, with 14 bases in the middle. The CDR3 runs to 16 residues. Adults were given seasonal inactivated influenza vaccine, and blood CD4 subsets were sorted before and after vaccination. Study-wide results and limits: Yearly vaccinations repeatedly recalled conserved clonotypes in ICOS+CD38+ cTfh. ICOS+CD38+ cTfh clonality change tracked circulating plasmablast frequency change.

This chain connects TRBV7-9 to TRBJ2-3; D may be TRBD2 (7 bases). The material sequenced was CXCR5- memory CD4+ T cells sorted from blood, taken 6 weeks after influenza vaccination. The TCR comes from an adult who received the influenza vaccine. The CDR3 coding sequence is TGTGCCAGCAGCTTAGCATTGGGGGGGCTCTCAGATACGCAGTATTTT. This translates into CASSLALGGLSDTQYF.